Within the sample, the clone carrying this T cell receptor beta chain is medium-sized (0.01 to 0.1%). Its antigen remains unidentified. Its ends do not fully match the called genes, so a read error is possible. In a library made to pick up alpha chains, this beta chain is a stray read with a size that means little. Time point noted: sample taken at primary tumor resection. The donors comprised some 70 untreated early-stage non-small cell lung cancer patients. From germline, CDR1 is SGHRS and CDR2 YFSETQ. The CDR3 has 13 residues. The record originates from a study of spatial heterogeneity in lung cancer. The study's findings and limits: Counts of expanded intratumoral alpha and beta TCRs tracked tumor mutation counts.

One entry per CDR3 protein, called by TCRdb with MiXCR from the 5' RACE reads. Of about 11,000 distinct CDR3 sequences in the sample, more than 4.5% were seen once. The chain couples TRBV5-1 to TRBJ1-1, with TRBD1 as a possible D gene (6 bases). The source was lung tumor tissue, collected at surgery. This sequence originates from a male donor with early-stage non-small cell lung cancer. The CDR3 loop is CASSLDRNTEAFF. The CDR3, as DNA: TGCGCCAGCAGTTTGGACAGGAACACTGAAGCTTTCTTT. The variable domain in full, completed from reference TRBV5-1 and TRBJ1-1, reads KAGVTQTPRYLIKTRGQQVTLSCSPISGHRSVSWYQQTPGQGLQFLFEYFSETQRNKGNFPGRFSGRQFSNSRSEMNVSTLELGDSALYLCASSLDRNTEAFFGQGTRLTVV.